The entry that follows covers one T cell receptor beta chain sequence. There are many counts of this clonotype. Its antigen remains undetermined. No much larger clone is present one base from it, and per-base qualities are unavailable. Receptors were amplified or captured by RT-PCR. For sequencing, an Illumina HiSeq 2500 was employed. The raw public data were reprocessed by TCRdb itself: fastp quality trimming at Q25, MiXCR clonotype calling, in-frame beta chains only. Entries that share a CDR3 protein sequence are merged under the most common genes and DNA. The sample table records 610,000 or so distinct CDR3 sequences; roughly 15% of these occur just once. Over 8.5% of the sample lies in the top ten. The data were taken from a study of response to subunit inactivated influenza vaccine (dated by TCRdb to about 2018). The study in broad terms: To follow how T cells responded to a trivalent subunit inactivated influenza vaccine, the researchers relied on deep quantitative profiling of the T cell receptor repertoire.

Cut back by 0 bases and 2 bases, the V and J ends lie 11 bases apart. The CDR3 sequence holds 15 residues, the cysteine and phenylalanine included. Only the CDR3 region is kept as DNA, spanning 45 bases read in frame from base 1. The germline V gene (reference sequence) sets CDR1 to SGHAT and CDR2 to FQDESV. What the research found in general, with its limitations: It was suggested by the authors that each seasonal influenza vaccination may recruit only a limited number of new T cells.

The starting material was PBMCs from blood, obtained less than 13 days after vaccination. This receptor chain uses TRBV11-1 and TRBJ2-7; no D gene is confidently identified. The source is a middle-aged man who received an inactivated influenza vaccine. Donor details come from another sample of the same person, matched by shared clones. The DNA reads as follows: TGTGCCAGCAGCTTAGCCCAGGCGAGGCCCTACGAGCAGTACTTC. This translates into CASSLAQARPYEQYF.